The clone carrying this TCR beta chain was picked up many times. J gave up 4 bases and V 4 bases, and 4 bases lay outside the gene matches. Germline V gene data show CDR1 as SGHTA and CDR2 as FQGTGA. This CDR3 is 15 amino acids long. This sample was taken from a study of CD8+CD57+ T cells in acquired aplastic anemia. Study overall: Each DNA sample taken from sorted CD4+ and CD8+ cells came to 3 to 4 ug on average.

The patients chosen for sequencing had shown expansion of CD8+CD57+ cells (detected by flow cytometry). At the time of blood sampling, patients had not yet received any therapy. Genomic DNA was employed as the template in profiling TCR beta VDJ and CDR3. In TCRdb, the reads were re-called with MiXCR into one record per CDR3 protein. Found here are 200,000 to 250,000 distinct CDR3 sequences, roughly 50% of them singletons; the top ten hold less than 20%. V usage is TRBV7-3 and J usage is TRBJ2-5; 12 nucleotides line up with TRBD2. This TCR came from a human donor with aplastic anemia. Input material: sorted CD4+, CD8+, or CD8+CD57+ T cells (not recorded which) from PBMCs. This CDR3 reads CASSYTSGGPETQYF. DNA of the CDR3: TGTGCCAGCAGCTACACTAGCGGGGGGCCAGAGACCCAGTACTTC. Variable domain in full (rest from reference TRBV7-3 and TRBJ2-5): GAGVSQTPSNKVTEKGKYVELRCDPISGHTALYWYRQSLGQGPEFLIYFQGTGAADDSGLPNDRFFAVRPEGSVSTLKIQRTERGDSAVYLCASSYTSGGPETQYFGPGTRLLVL.